The present TCR beta chain was sequenced within a study of cytomegalovirus exposure and HLA in healthy donors. Whole-study results and caveats: TCR beta V segments were, for the most part, productive about 87% or about 30% of the time in an earlier analysis.

Points on this clone: What it binds is unknown.

In germline, CDR1 is MGHRA, CDR2 YSYEKL. J gave up 3 bases and V 8 bases, and 11 bases lay outside the gene matches. This CDR3 is 15 amino acids long. In the PCR, 60 Vbeta and 13 Jbeta primers were used. Measured with immunoSEQ multiplex PCR; TCRdb has only the in-frame clones, and not every one. The sample carries approximately 95,000 clones, about 80% recorded once. The chain has TRBV4-1 and TRBJ2-7, with 9 positions matching TRBD1. This clonotype was obtained from a young man in good health and CMV-seropositive. Sequencing was carried out using PBMCs. CDR3 bases: TGCGCCAGCCGCTCCTTCGGACAGGGGTTCTACGAGCAGTACTTC. Its translation is CASRSFGQGFYEQYF.